The clone carrying this TCR beta chain has more than one count but fewer than ten. Its specificity is unknown. The data were taken from a study of identical twins. General study results and limits: Sharing of beta out-of-frame sequences by twins showed a weaker excess.

Trimming shortened V by 1 base and J by 6 bases, and 13 bases separated the two germline ends. The CDR3 has 15 residues. CDR1 DFQATT and CDR2 SNEGSKA come from the germline V gene (reference sequence). TCRdb ran MiXCR on the 5' RACE reads and lists one entry per CDR3 protein. The table shows over 550,000 distinct CDR3 sequences, with roughly 6.6% occurring only once. Another study also made use of these data, one on yellow fever vaccine responses in identical twins.

This TCR came from a woman between 18 and 29 years old in good health. The chain recombines TRBV20-1 with TRBJ1-6; no firm D call. Sequencing was done on a sample of PBMCs. CDR3 sequence: CSARVRIGFNSPLHF. In DNA, the CDR3 is TGCAGTGCTAGAGTTCGGATTGGGTTTAATTCACCCCTCCACTTT.